Given below is one T cell receptor (beta chain) in context. Its antigen is not known. This entry is derived from a study of T cell responses to AZD1222 COVID-19 vaccine. Study-level findings and limits: Repertoire collection took place solely once the T cell response had peaked.

Profiling relied on immunoSEQ multiplex PCR, and the TCRdb table lists in-frame clones only, not all of them. The table has fewer than 250,000 clones, approximately 92% seen once. The CDR3 totals 15 residues. Trimming took 6 bases from V and 1 from J, leaving 14 bases between them. In germline, CDR1 is SGHKS, CDR2 YYEKEE (reference sequence). V and J are TRBV5-5 and TRBJ1-5, with D maybe TRBD1 (6 bases). The source material was peripheral blood, sampled on day 0 of AZD1222 vaccination. The clonotype was recovered from an adult in good health. For the CDR3, the DNA is TGTGCCAGCACCGAACAGGGATTAAGCAATCAGCCCCAGCATTTT. As protein: CASTEQGLSNQPQHF.